This T cell receptor beta chain was observed in a study of OX40 agonist ivuxolimab in advanced cancers. Profiled with immunoSEQ multiplex PCR; TCRdb holds only in-frame clones, not every one. The sample yields 40,000 to 60,000 clones, about three quarters seen once. V was clipped by 5 bases and J by 4 bases; unmatched bases: 8. Per the germline V gene, CDR1 is SGHTA and CDR2 is FQGNSA. This CDR3 comprises 15 residues. The V and J genes are TRBV7-2 and TRBJ2-5, with 9 bases lining up with TRBD2. The TCR comes from an adult with an advanced solid tumor such as melanoma, head and neck, liver or kidney cancer. The sequencing here drew on CD4+ or CD8+ T cells sorted from blood, taken in a trial of the OX40 agonist ivuxolimab. The CDR3 sequence is CASSQDSGGGETQYF. CDR3 nucleotide sequence: TGTGCCAGCAGCCAAGATAGCGGGGGTGGAGAGACCCAGTACTTC.